This TCR beta chain was sequenced in a study of response to subunit inactivated influenza vaccine (dated by TCRdb to 2016 to 2019). Context from the whole study: Deep quantitative T cell receptor repertoire profiling was used in the study to track responses to a trivalent subunit inactivated influenza vaccine. General conclusions and limits of the study: It was suggested by the authors that each seasonal influenza vaccination may recruit only a limited number of new T cells.

Receptor amplification or capture employed RT-PCR. Instrument used: Illumina HiSeq 2500. The public reads were quality trimmed at Q25 with fastp and then assembled into clones with MiXCR by TCRdb, keeping productive beta chains. Identical CDR3 proteins give one entry, which carries the most common genes and DNA. This sample holds roughly 650,000 distinct CDR3 sequences; about 15% were observed only once. Approximately 7.6% of the sample is in the top ten clones. CDR1 LNHNV and CDR2 YYDKDF are derived from the germline V gene (reference sequence). V loses 2 bases, J loses 2 bases, and the germline ends lie 13 bases apart. The CDR3 has 15 amino acids, counting the end cysteine and phenylalanine. Only the CDR3 region is kept as DNA, spanning 45 bases read in frame from base 1. A remark on this clonotype: The antigen it binds to is not known. Within one base of it there is no much larger clone, and no base qualities were kept.

This sequence was found in a man aged 45-65 years who received an inactivated influenza vaccine. Donor details come from another sample of the same person, matched by shared clones. The rearranged chain carries TRBV15 and TRBJ2-7, with no confident D gene call. Sequencing was performed on PBMCs from blood, taken approximately 15 days before vaccination. The DNA sequence follows: TGTGCCACCAGCAGAAATCCGGGCCGAACCTACGAGCAGTACTTC. It codes for CATSRNPGRTYEQYF.